This TCR beta chain stems from a study of blood T cell repertoires in COVID-19. V lost 6 bases and J lost 9, with 12 bases in between. The CDR3 contains 11 residues. Germline V gene data show CDR1 as DFQATT and CDR2 as SNEGSKA (reference sequence). TCRdb's table, derived via immunoSEQ multiplex PCR, lists solely in-frame clones and lacks some. Among some 68,000 clones listed, 80% to 90% were seen once. The source is a man in his fifties with acute or convalescent COVID-19. The genes are TRBV20-1 and TRBJ2-1; D is perhaps TRBD1 (5 bases). Input material: peripheral blood. CDR3 DNA sequence: TGCAGTGCAAATAGGGGTTTTGAGCAGTTCTTC. Amino acid sequence: CSANRGFEQFF.